These 26 T cell receptor beta chains came from one sample sequenced in a study of T cells after posttransplantation cyclophosphamide. A marrow graft followed busulfan-fludarabine conditioning, with cyclophosphamide on days +3 and +4. The protocol was immunoSEQ multiplex PCR, while the TCRdb copy is restricted to in-frame clones and leaves out a portion. Here the sample spans tens of thousands of clones, over 75% being singletons. This sample comprised CD4+ T cells sorted from blood, obtained approximately 2,000 days after a stem cell transplant with posttransplant cyclophosphamide. These receptors all stem from a female patient in her 40s who received an allogeneic stem cell transplant from a related donor, was CMV-positive, and had no GVHD. Some T cells may be the graft donor's.

This clone has a handful of counts. V gene TRBV6-1 combines with J gene TRBJ2-7; tentative D call: TRBD2 (5 bases). Germline V gives CDR1 MNHNS, CDR2 SASEGT. V dropped 4 bases and J dropped 2 bases, with 9 bases sitting between them. The CDR3 loop spans 13 amino acids. The CDR3 loop reads CASSVAGTYEQYF. The CDR3 DNA follows: TGTGCCAGCAGTGTGGCCGGGACCTACGAGCAGTACTTC.

This sequence joins TRBV19 and TRBJ1-6, with 11 bases lining up with TRBD1. The V segment lost 3 bases and the J segment 7 bases; nucleotides outside the gene matches: 5. The CDR3 loop spans 16 amino acids. Germline CDR1 is LNHDA and CDR2 is SQIVND (reference sequence). The CDR3 sequence is CASSIGQGALNSPLHF. The CDR3 DNA reads as TGTGCCAGTAGTATCGGACAGGGGGCGTTAAATTCACCCCTCCACTTT. Full variable domain (remainder filled in from reference TRBV19 and TRBJ1-6): DGGITQSPKYLFRKEGQNVTLSCEQNLNHDAMYWYRQDPGQGLRLIYYSQIVNDFQKGDIAEGYSVSREKKESFPLTVTSAQKNPTAFYLCASSIGQGALNSPLHFGNGTRLTVT.

This rearrangement joins TRBV7-9 to TRBJ1-3; D not certain. The CDR3 is made up of 15 amino acids. Germline V gene lookup returns CDR1 SEHNR and CDR2 FQNEAQ (reference sequence). Deletions cut 4 bases from V and 0 bases from J, with 10 bases between. Here the CDR3 DNA reads TGTGCCAGCAGCTCACTTCGGGGCTCTGGAAACACCATATATTTT. Protein product: CASSSLRGSGNTIYF. Complete variable domain (other parts from reference TRBV7-9 and TRBJ1-3): DTGVSQNPRHKITKRGQNVTFRCDPISEHNRLYWYRQTLGQGPEFLTYFQNEAQLEKSRLLSDRFSAERPKGSFSTLEIQRTEQGDSAMYLCASSSLRGSGNTIYFGEGSWLTVV.

The gene calls are TRBV5-4 and TRBJ1-6, with TRBD1 matching 9 bases. V was clipped by 4 bases and J by 10 bases; unmatched bases: 15. Germline lookup yields CDR1 SGHNT and CDR2 YYREEE (reference sequence). This CDR3 spans 17 amino acids. The CDR3 sequence is CASSPRGVGTGMSPLHF. CDR3 sequence (DNA): TGTGCCAGCAGCCCGAGGGGGGTAGGGACAGGGATGTCACCCCTCCACTTT. Complete variable domain (other parts from reference TRBV5-4 and TRBJ1-6): ETGVTQSPTHLIKTRGQQVTLRCSSQSGHNTVSWYQQALGQGPQFIFQYYREEENGRGNFPPRFSGLQFPNYSSELNVNALELDDSALYLCASSPRGVGTGMSPLHFGNGTRLTVT.

The chain joins TRBV7-9 to TRBJ2-3, with D maybe TRBD1 (6 bases). This CDR3 has 15 amino acids. Deletions cut 1 base from V and 0 bases from J, with 8 bases between. Per the germline V gene, CDR1 is SEHNR and CDR2 is FQNEAQ (reference sequence). The DNA of the CDR3 is TGTGCCAGCAGCTTAGAGGGGGATAGCACAGATACGCAGTATTTT. This translates into CASSLEGDSTDTQYF.

The chain has TRBV9 and TRBJ2-6, with 9 bases aligning to TRBD1. This CDR3 is 19 amino acids long. The junction had 10 bases not matched to a gene; V was cut back by 1 base and J by 2 bases. Germline CDR1 reads SGDLS; CDR2 reads YYNGEE. CDR3 bases: TGTGCCAGCAGCGTACTTCCAGGGACAGGGTCTGCTGGGGCCAACGTCCTGACTTTC. This gives the protein CASSVLPGTGSAGANVLTF.

The J gene is TRBJ1-6, the V gene TRBV2; D gene uncertain. CDR3 length: 13 residues. V was trimmed by 4 bases and J by 10 bases, leaving 11 bases between them. Germline values: CDR1 SNHLY, CDR2 FYNNEI. CDR3 sequence: CASSGEGDSPLHF. For the CDR3, the DNA is TGTGCCAGCAGTGGGGAGGGCGACTCACCCCTCCACTTT.

The chain links TRBV9 to TRBJ1-5; D not certain. V was cut by 0 bases and J by 4 bases, with 11 bases left in between. Per germline, CDR1 SGDLS and CDR2 YYNGEE. There are 15 residues in the CDR3. The CDR3 loop is CASSVAGSRNQPQHF. As DNA, the CDR3 is TGTGCCAGCAGCGTAGCCGGGTCTAGGAATCAGCCCCAGCATTTT.

The V call is TRBV4-2, the J call TRBJ2-5; 15 bases line up with TRBD2. Germline V gene data show CDR1 as LGHNA and CDR2 as YNFKEQ. V shed 1 base, J shed 2 bases, and the junction held 5 bases outside the gene matches. This CDR3 has 18 amino acids. In nucleotides, the CDR3 is TGTGCCAGCAGCCAAGGGACTAGCGGGGGGGCCGGGCAAGAGACCCAGTACTTC. Translating it yields CASSQGTSGGAGQETQYF.

The chain is built from TRBV4-1 and TRBJ2-2; 8 positions match TRBD1. The CDR3 consists of 15 residues. Germline CDR1 MGHRA, CDR2 YSYEKL. Losses at the gene ends were 4 bases for V and 0 bases for J; bases not matched to a gene: 1. CDR3 sequence (DNA): TGCGCCAGCAGCCGGGACAGGTCGAACACCGGGGAGCTGTTTTTT. Translation: CASSRDRSNTGELFF.

The genes are TRBV7-3 and TRBJ2-3; 12 bases align to TRBD2. This CDR3 comprises 14 residues. V was clipped by 4 bases and J by 6 bases; unmatched bases: 2. The germline gives CDR1 SGHTA, CDR2 FQGTGA. The CDR3 DNA is TGTGCCAGCAGCTACGGACTAGCGGGGGATACGCAGTATTTT. It encodes CASSYGLAGDTQYF.

The chain carries TRBV7-3 and TRBJ1-6; D remains ambiguous. The V end was cut by 1 base, the J end by 5 bases, with 3 bases between. The CDR3 loop spans 13 amino acids. Germline assignment: CDR1 SGHTA and CDR2 FQGTGA. CDR3 coding DNA: TGTGCCAGCAGCTTAAGCGATAATTCACCCCTCCACTTT. Amino acid sequence: CASSLSDNSPLHF.

The V gene is TRBV11-2, the J gene TRBJ1-4, with TRBD1 matching 7 bases. V shed 5 bases, J shed 5 bases, and the junction held 5 bases outside the gene matches. Germline CDR1 is SGHAT and CDR2 is FQNNGV. This CDR3 has 14 residues. The CDR3 region has the DNA TGTGCCAGCAGCCGTGGGACAGTCAATGAAAAACTGTTTTTT. Protein product: CASSRGTVNEKLFF.

The rearrangement links TRBV5-6 to TRBJ1-5; possible D gene TRBD1, 5 bases. The CDR3 spans 15 residues. V lost 1 base to trimming and J lost 3 bases, with 11 bases between them. Germline V lookup: CDR1 SGHDT, CDR2 YYEEEE. The DNA of the CDR3 is TGTGCCAGCAGCTTGACCCGACAGATCAATCAGCCCCAGCATTTT. Amino acids: CASSLTRQINQPQHF.

The chain couples TRBV5-1 to TRBJ2-1; TRBD2 matches at 11 bases. The CDR3 spans 15 residues. Germline-derived CDR1 and CDR2 are SGHRS and YFSETQ. V shed 4 bases, J shed 7 bases, and the junction held 7 bases outside the gene matches. DNA for the CDR3: TGCGCCAGCAGCGGAGGACTAGCGGGCGGTAATGAGCAGTTCTTC. Amino acids: CASSGGLAGGNEQFF.

For the CDR3, the DNA is TGTGCCAGCAGCAGCGGGGGCCTCAGCTCCTACGAGCAGTACTTC. This encodes CASSSGGLSSYEQYF. The chain employs TRBV21-1 and TRBJ2-7; TRBD2, the table's D call, was not compared with the DNA. TRBV21-1 is marked as a pseudogene. The CDR3 totals 15 residues.

This chain uses TRBV2 with TRBJ1-1; 10 bases are a match to TRBD1. Germline V CDR1 and CDR2: SNHLY, FYNNEI. Unmatched junction bases numbered 2, after V lost 7 bases and J lost 6 bases. The CDR3 spans 12 residues. The CDR3, as DNA: TGTGCCAGCACCGGACAGGGGGCTGAAGCTTTCTTT. It encodes CASTGQGAEAFF.

The chain joins TRBV2 to TRBJ2-5; 11 positions match TRBD2. V gave up 5 bases and J gave up 4 bases; unmatched junction bases: 9. Germline assignment: CDR1 SNHLY and CDR2 FYNNEI. The CDR3 contains 16 residues. CDR3 loop: CASSFSGGAFGETQYF. CDR3 nucleotide sequence: TGTGCCAGCAGTTTTAGCGGGGGGGCCTTTGGAGAGACCCAGTACTTC.

Here the CDR3 DNA reads TGTGCCAGCAGTCCACGGGACAGGGGTGTCTACGAGCAGTACTTC. Translating it yields CASSPRDRGVYEQYF. The genes are TRBV6-5 and TRBJ2-7; 10 nucleotides agree with TRBD1. The ends lost 5 bases at V and 3 bases at J; junction bases unmatched: 7. CDR1 is MNHEY, CDR2 SVGAGI, per germline. The CDR3 contains 15 residues.

The chain is built from TRBV11-2 and TRBJ2-7; the D is unclear. V gave up 4 bases and J gave up 7 bases, with 11 bases separating them. Germline V lookup: CDR1 SGHAT, CDR2 FQNNGV. The length of the CDR3 is 12 residues. For the CDR3, the DNA is TGTGCCAGCAGCTCGGCGGCAGAAGAGCAGTACTTC. It specifies CASSSAAEEQYF.

In this sample, this clone turned up a few times. The V gene is TRBV18, the J gene TRBJ1-6, with D perhaps TRBD1 (5 bases). Trimming took 2 bases from V and 15 from J, leaving 14 bases between them. The CDR3 covers 13 residues. Looked up from germline, CDR1 is KGHSH and CDR2 is LQKENI. The CDR3 reads CASSPRGPESLHF. The CDR3 DNA reads TGTGCCAGCTCACCAAGGGGCCCCGAAAGCCTCCACTTT. Full variable domain (remainder filled in from reference TRBV18 and TRBJ1-6): NAGVMQNPRHLVRRRGQEARLRCSPMKGHSHVYWYRQLPEEGLKFMVYLQKENIIDESGMPKERFSAEFPKEGPSILRIQQVVRGDSAAYFCASSPRGPESLHFGNGTRLTVT.

The chain uses TRBV5-4 and TRBJ2-5, with 9 bases lining up with TRBD1. Germline CDR1 and CDR2: SGHNT and YYREEE (reference sequence). After removal of 3 bases from V and 2 bases from J, the junction contained 5 bases not matched to a gene. The CDR3 is made up of 15 amino acids. The CDR3 region has the DNA TGTGCCAGCAGCTCCGGACAGGGGAGGCAAGAGACCCAGTACTTC. It is translated as CASSSGQGRQETQYF.

This CDR3 is CASSITTGISTDTQYF. CDR3 bases: TGCGCCAGCAGCATAACGACAGGGATTAGCACAGATACGCAGTATTTT. The chain recombines TRBV5-1 with TRBJ2-3, with 7 bases matching TRBD1. V was clipped by 4 bases and J by 0 bases; unmatched bases: 8. The CDR3 runs to 16 residues. Germline lookup yields CDR1 SGHRS and CDR2 YFSETQ.

Remarks on this clone: A junction end diverges from the germline sequence, so it may reflect a read error. The chain combines TRBV9 with TRBJ2-2, with D unresolved. CDR1 is SGDLS and CDR2 is YYNGEE in the germline V gene. The CDR3 contains 16 residues. The CDR3 loop is CASSVGTASNTGELFF. CDR3 coding DNA: TGTGCCAGCAGCGTAGGTACAGCTTCGAATACCGGGGAGCTGTTTTTT.

The V call is TRBV5-6, the J call TRBJ2-7; D is perhaps TRBD1 (6 bases). CDR1 and CDR2 from the germline V gene are SGHDT and YYEEEE. The CDR3 is 16 residues long. Trimming stripped 0 bases from V and 4 bases from J, with 17 bases between. CDR3 loop: CASSLDATGRGYEQYF. The CDR3, as DNA: TGTGCCAGCAGCTTGGACGCTACCGGCAGGGGATACGAGCAGTACTTC.

CDR3 in DNA: TGTGCCAGCCGCCGGGACAGGGGTGTTCGAAATCAGCCCCAGCATTTT. It is translated as CASRRDRGVRNQPQHF. J is TRBJ1-5 and V is TRBV19, with 10 nucleotides matching TRBD1. This CDR3 has 16 residues. Germline V gives CDR1 LNHDA, CDR2 SQIVND (reference sequence). The V and J ends lost 9 bases and 4 bases, in that order; junction bases with no gene match: 12.